One sample yielded the 17 T cell receptor beta chains listed below, sequenced in a study of tumor T cells in aggressive B-cell lymphoma. Profiled with immunoSEQ multiplex PCR; TCRdb holds only in-frame clones, not every one. This repertoire shows approximately 7,300 clones, about 85% found once; its top ten account for roughly 5.1%. The specimen was tumor tissue. All receptors derive from an adult with diffuse large B cell lymphoma.

The CDR3 region is CAWSAGGGQPQHF. In DNA form, the CDR3 reads TGTGCCTGGAGCGCCGGGGGAGGTCAGCCCCAGCATTTT. The chain recombines TRBV30 with TRBJ1-5, with D possibly being TRBD1 (5 bases). The CDR3 sequence is 13 residues long. V lost 3 bases and J 6 bases, leaving 12 bases between the germline ends. The germline V gene has CDR1 GTSNPN and CDR2 SVGIG (reference sequence).

As to this clone: Other DNA sequences in the same sample also yield this CDR3. The J gene is TRBJ2-5, the V gene TRBV7-9; TRBD2 is a possible D gene (5 bases). Germline CDR1 and CDR2: SEHNR and FQNEAQ (reference sequence). V gave up 2 bases and J gave up 0 bases, with 7 bases separating them. CDR3 length equals 14 residues. DNA of the CDR3: TGTGCCAGCAGCTTAACGGACTACCAAGAGACCCAGTACTTC. Its translation is CASSLTDYQETQYF.

V is TRBV2 and J is TRBJ2-5; the D gene is possibly TRBD2 (6 bases). Germline loops: CDR1 SNHLY, CDR2 FYNNEI. The CDR3 covers 13 residues. The V end was cut by 10 bases, the J end by 7 bases, with 19 bases between. The CDR3 DNA follows: TGTGCCACCGAGGGGTCCCTTAGCGGGACCCAGTACTTC. Its protein product is CATEGSLSGTQYF.

The V and J genes are TRBV6-6 and TRBJ1-1; a weak D match, TRBD1 (6 bases). CDR1 and CDR2 (germline): MNHNY, SVGAGI (reference sequence). V shed 2 bases and J shed 3 bases, with 16 bases lying between them. This CDR3 has 16 residues. This chain's CDR3 is CASSYNTGFWDTEAFF. The CDR3 region has the DNA TGTGCCAGCAGTTACAACACAGGGTTTTGGGACACTGAAGCTTTCTTT.

The chain is built from TRBV14 and TRBJ1-1, with D possibly being TRBD1 (6 bases). The CDR3 runs to 11 residues. Trimming stripped 4 bases from V and 11 bases from J, with 11 bases between. From germline, CDR1 is SGHDN and CDR2 FVKESK. The CDR3 protein is CASSPGVEAFF. In nucleotides, the CDR3 is TGTGCCAGCAGCCCAGGGGTCGAGGCTTTCTTT. Drawing the rest from reference TRBV14 and TRBJ1-1, the complete variable domain is EAGVTQFPSHSVIEKGQTVTLRCDPISGHDNLYWYRRVMGKEIKFLLHFVKESKQDESGMPNNRFLAERTGGTYSTLKVQPAELEDSGVYFCASSPGVEAFFGQGTRLTVV.

This chain connects TRBV27 to TRBJ1-6; 8 bases agree with TRBD1. V lost 5 bases, J lost 7 bases, and 7 bases stayed unmatched. This CDR3 spans 15 amino acids. Looked up from germline, CDR1 is MNHEY and CDR2 is SMNVEV (reference sequence). In DNA, the CDR3 is TGTGCCAGCAGTCTTTTGACAGGGGACAATTCACCCCTCCACTTT. Its translation: CASSLLTGDNSPLHF.

The gene calls are TRBV5-6 and TRBJ2-5, with a possible D match to TRBD1 (6 bases). Germline assignment: CDR1 SGHDT and CDR2 YYEEEE. The CDR3 contains 14 residues. Trimming cost V 4 bases and J 3 bases, with 13 bases left between them. DNA of the CDR3: TGTGCCAGCAGCCCGGGACATAGAAAAGAGACCCAGTACTTC. Its protein is CASSPGHRKETQYF. The whole variable domain, filled in from reference TRBV5-6 and TRBJ2-5, reads DAGVTQSPTHLIKTRGQQVTLRCSPKSGHDTVSWYQQALGQGPQFIFQYYEEEERQRGNFPDRFSGHQFPNYSSELNVNALLLGDSALYLCASSPGHRKETQYFGPGTRLLVL.

The J gene is TRBJ2-5, the V gene TRBV5-6; D might be TRBD2 (6 bases). V was shortened by 1 base and J by 4 bases, with 14 bases between the two germline ends. This CDR3 is built from 15 residues. Germline assignment: CDR1 SGHDT and CDR2 YYEEEE. The DNA for the CDR3 is TGTGCCAGCAGCTTGAAACCAGGGAGGCGAGAGACCCAGTACTTC. Translated, it gives CASSLKPGRRETQYF. The whole variable domain, filled in from reference TRBV5-6 and TRBJ2-5, reads DAGVTQSPTHLIKTRGQQVTLRCSPKSGHDTVSWYQQALGQGPQFIFQYYEEEERQRGNFPDRFSGHQFPNYSSELNVNALLLGDSALYLCASSLKPGRRETQYFGPGTRLLVL.

This clone was counted between two and nine times. The rearrangement uses TRBV6-5 and TRBJ1-3; D is unclear. The CDR3 totals 14 residues. Germline lookup yields CDR1 MNHEY and CDR2 SVGAGI. V was shortened by 2 bases and J by 0 bases, with 5 bases between the two germline ends. The CDR3 DNA sequence: TGTGCCAGCAGTTACCGGGTCTCTGGAAACACCATATATTTT. This encodes CASSYRVSGNTIYF.

V usage is TRBV5-3 and J usage is TRBJ1-2; TRBD1 agrees at 9 bases. TRBV5-3 is filed as an ORF, its function uncertain. V lost 0 bases to trimming and J lost 3 bases; unmatched junction nucleotides: 9. The CDR3 spans 17 residues. The chain's CDR3 is CARSLGRDRDAHYGYTF. The CDR3 nucleotides are TGTGCCAGAAGCTTGGGCCGGGACAGGGATGCGCACTATGGCTACACCTTC.

The chain uses TRBV4-2 and TRBJ2-5; 15 nucleotides align to TRBD2. This CDR3 is 17 amino acids long. CDR1 is LGHNA, CDR2 YNFKEQ, per germline. After removal of 4 bases from V and 4 bases from J, the junction contained 7 bases not matched to a gene. The CDR3 bases are TGTGCCAGCAGCCCAAGGACTAGCGGGAGGGCCGGAGAGACCCAGTACTTC. Protein: CASSPRTSGRAGETQYF.

J is TRBJ2-2 and V is TRBV27; D may be TRBD2 (6 bases). With 2 bases removed from V and 6 bases from J, the gap between germline ends came to 13 bases. Looked up from germline, CDR1 is MNHEY and CDR2 is SMNVEV (reference sequence). This CDR3 has 15 residues. Here the CDR3 reads CASSLRASGAGELFF. The DNA for the CDR3 is TGTGCCAGCAGTTTAAGGGCTTCGGGGGCCGGGGAGCTGTTTTTT.

The DNA for the CDR3 is TGTGCCAGCAGCCAGCGGGGCAGGGGGAGTGGAAACAATCAGCCCCAGCATTTT. Protein sequence: CASSQRGRGSGNNQPQHF. The J gene is TRBJ1-5, the V gene TRBV4-2, with TRBD1 matching over 7 bases. The CDR3 sequence is 18 residues long. Germline CDR1 reads LGHNA; CDR2 reads YNFKEQ. The junction had 14 bases not matched to a gene; V was cut back by 3 bases and J by 3 bases.

The gene calls are TRBV27 and TRBJ2-7; tentatively, D is TRBD2 (6 bases). Trimming removed 2 bases from V and 6 bases from J, with 14 bases in between. Germline values: CDR1 MNHEY, CDR2 SMNVEV (reference sequence). The CDR3 is 14 amino acids. The CDR3 protein is CASSLRLEWGEQYF. The DNA of the CDR3 is TGTGCCAGCAGTTTAAGACTAGAGTGGGGCGAGCAGTACTTC.

The chain uses TRBV18 and TRBJ2-2, with a tentative D call TRBD1 (6 bases). Germline V gene lookup returns CDR1 KGHSH and CDR2 LQKENI. The length of the CDR3 is 15 residues. The V and J ends lost 3 bases and 3 bases respectively, with 11 bases between them. The CDR3 is CASSPGQFHTGELFF. In DNA form, the CDR3 reads TGTGCCAGCTCACCTGGACAGTTTCACACCGGGGAGCTGTTTTTT.

The CDR3 region is CASSLQGLPYEQYF. The CDR3 region has the DNA TGTGCCAGCAGCTTACAGGGGCTCCCCTACGAGCAGTACTTC. The rearrangement links TRBV11-2 to TRBJ2-7; a possible D gene is TRBD1 (6 bases). From germline, CDR1 is SGHAT and CDR2 FQNNGV. The length of the CDR3 is 14 residues. The V end was cut by 2 bases, the J end by 2 bases, with 10 bases between.

The V and J genes are TRBV11-2 and TRBJ2-1; TRBD2 agrees at 8 bases. Germline CDR1 and CDR2: SGHAT and FQNNGV. The V segment lost 0 bases and the J segment 6 bases; nucleotides outside the gene matches: 1. This CDR3 is built from 14 residues. The DNA for the CDR3 is TGTGCCAGCAGCTTAGACCGGGGGGGCAATGAGCAGTTCTTC. Its protein product is CASSLDRGGNEQFF. The full variable domain, completed using reference TRBV11-2 and TRBJ2-1, is EAGVAQSPRYKIIEKRQSVAFWCNPISGHATLYWYQQILGQGPKLLIQFQNNGVVDDSQLPKDRFSAERLKGVDSTLKIQPAKLEDSAVYLCASSLDRGGNEQFFGPGTRLTVL.